One sample yielded the 29 T cell receptor beta chains listed below, sequenced in a study of a mutant IDH1 vaccine in newly diagnosed glioma. The data were produced by immunoSEQ multiplex PCR, yet TCRdb's version contains in-frame clones alone and is incomplete. This table has over 9,000 clones, around 90% appearing once. No cognate antigen is known for these TCRs. Time point reported: week 5, during vaccination. A 20-mer mutant IDH1 peptide at 300 ug was injected subcutaneously with topical imiquimod. The sequenced sample was PBMCs, obtained from a glioma patient whose treatment included an IDH1 peptide vaccine. These receptors all come from a woman aged 40 to 49 with glioma. Some clones in this sample may be carry-over from other donors' samples.

The chain carries TRBV7-2 and TRBJ2-3, with D perhaps matching TRBD1 or TRBD2 (5 bases each). The CDR3 has 14 amino acids. Looked up from germline, CDR1 is SGHTA and CDR2 is FQGNSA. Trimming took 5 bases from V and 6 from J, leaving 15 bases between them. The CDR3 loop reads CASSPPGTPDTQYF. The CDR3 DNA sequence: TGTGCCAGCAGCCCCCCGGGGACCCCGGATACGCAGTATTTT.

V and J are TRBV19 and TRBJ1-6; a weak D match, TRBD1 (5 bases). V was clipped by 5 bases and J by 13 bases, with 15 bases between them. Looked up from germline, CDR1 is LNHDA and CDR2 is SQIVND (reference sequence). This CDR3 is 13 amino acids long. The CDR3, as DNA: TGTGCCAGTAGTGATGGTGGAGGGGATCCCCTCCACTTT. Residues: CASSDGGGDPLHF.

This chain uses TRBV29-1 with TRBJ2-5; no clear D. Trimming left V 6 bases short and J 2 bases short, with 13 bases between. The CDR3 extends over 13 amino acids. Germline V gene sequence: CDR1 SQVTM, CDR2 ANQGSEA. The CDR3 here is CSVLVWEQETQYF. CDR3 nucleotides: TGCAGCGTCCTAGTGTGGGAACAAGAGACCCAGTACTTC.

The gene calls are TRBV15 and TRBJ2-1; D is unresolved. Germline V CDR1 and CDR2: LNHNV, YYDKDF (reference sequence). The germline V and J ends were trimmed by 1 base and 0 bases, with 7 bases remaining between them. The CDR3 totals 15 residues. The CDR3 region is CATSRGRNSYNEQFF. In DNA form, the CDR3 reads TGTGCCACCAGCAGAGGGCGGAACTCCTACAATGAGCAGTTCTTC. Filled out from reference TRBV15 and TRBJ2-1, the complete variable domain reads DAMVIQNPRYQVTQFGKPVTLSCSQTLNHNVMYWYQQKSSQAPKLLFHYYDKDFNNEADTPDNFQSRRPNTSFCFLDIRSPGLGDTAMYLCATSRGRNSYNEQFFGPGTRLTVL.

This clone has just one count. This chain links TRBV14 with TRBJ2-7, with D unclear. Trimming shortened V by 0 bases and J by 8 bases, and 11 bases separated the two germline ends. The germline gives CDR1 SGHDN, CDR2 FVKESK. The CDR3 loop spans 13 amino acids. The CDR3 DNA follows: TGTGCCAGCAGCCAAGATCGTAATAGCAAGCAGTACTTC. Protein product: CASSQDRNSKQYF.

A single count supports this clone. The rearrangement uses TRBV5-1 and TRBJ2-5; 9 bases fit TRBD1. The CDR3 totals 16 residues. Germline CDR1 reads SGHRS; CDR2 reads YFSETQ. Trimming cost V 0 bases and J 5 bases; bases outside gene matches: 8. The CDR3 loop reads CASSLGPGTGMETQYF. The CDR3 DNA sequence: TGCGCCAGCAGCTTGGGTCCCGGGACAGGGATGGAGACCCAGTACTTC.

This chain joins TRBV27 and TRBJ2-1; 10 positions agree with TRBD1. Germline CDR1 MNHEY, CDR2 SMNVEV (reference sequence). The CDR3 length is 15 residues. The junction had 1 base not matched to a gene; V was cut back by 4 bases and J by 1 base. The CDR3 coding sequence is TGTGCCAGCAGTTGGGGACAGGGGTCCTACAATGAGCAGTTCTTC. Amino acids: CASSWGQGSYNEQFF.

The chain has TRBV30 and TRBJ1-2, with TRBD1 matching 7 bases. Unmatched junction bases numbered 13, after V lost 1 base and J lost 8 bases. CDR3 length: 15 amino acids. From germline, CDR1 is GTSNPN and CDR2 SVGIG (reference sequence). The CDR3 is CAWSDGDREIDGYTF. The DNA of the CDR3 is TGTGCCTGGAGTGATGGTGACAGGGAGATTGACGGCTACACCTTC.

The gene calls are TRBV19 and TRBJ1-1; D is perhaps TRBD1 (5 bases). Germline lookup yields CDR1 LNHDA and CDR2 SQIVND (reference sequence). The CDR3 extends over 14 amino acids. Trimming took 6 bases from V and 6 from J, leaving 17 bases between them. The CDR3, as DNA: TGTGCCAGTAGCAGCGGGGCGGGTATCGCTGAAGCTTTCTTT. It yields the protein CASSSGAGIAEAFF.

The J gene is TRBJ1-4, the V gene TRBV7-8; 9 bases line up with TRBD1. Per the germline V gene, CDR1 is SGHVS and CDR2 is FQNEAQ. V gave up 6 bases and J gave up 5 bases; unmatched junction bases: 7. This CDR3 region has 15 residues. The CDR3 region has the DNA TGTGCCAGCAGTCCCGACGGGACAGGGAATGAAAAACTGTTTTTT. It is translated as CASSPDGTGNEKLFF.

This chain uses TRBV27 with TRBJ1-4; TRBD1 is a possible D gene (5 bases). V lost 5 bases to trimming and J lost 6 bases, with 13 bases between them. This CDR3 has 14 amino acids. CDR1 and CDR2 from the germline V gene are MNHEY and SMNVEV (reference sequence). CDR3 coding DNA: TGTGCCAGCAGTAAAAGGCGGACACATGAAAAACTGTTTTTT. Protein: CASSKRRTHEKLFF.

J is TRBJ2-1 and V is TRBV7-9, with D tentatively TRBD2 (5 bases). Germline V CDR1 and CDR2: SEHNR, FQNEAQ (reference sequence). The CDR3 runs 15 residues. V lost 5 bases to trimming and J lost 0 bases, with 11 bases between them. The CDR3 DNA follows: TGTGCCAGCAGCCTCCCGGGATCCTCCTACAATGAGCAGTTCTTC. Residues: CASSLPGSSYNEQFF.

The chain employs TRBV7-3 and TRBJ2-7, with D perhaps TRBD1 (6 bases). This CDR3 is built from 19 residues. V shed 5 bases and J shed 0 bases, with 26 bases lying between them. Germline-derived CDR1 and CDR2 are SGHTA and FQGTGA. The CDR3 DNA sequence: TGTGCCAGCAGCCCTTCCCATCGGGCCAGGGGCTCTAGCTCCTACGAGCAGTACTTC. Translating it yields CASSPSHRARGSSSYEQYF.

The chain links TRBV6-1 to TRBJ2-3; D is possibly TRBD2 (5 bases). CDR1 is MNHNS, CDR2 SASEGT, per germline. V was pared by 1 base and J by 0 bases, with 11 bases between. The CDR3 consists of 16 residues. The CDR3 region has the DNA TGTGCCAGCAGTGAAGGTGCTAGCCGAAGCACAGATACGCAGTATTTT. It yields the protein CASSEGASRSTDTQYF.

The genes are TRBV6-4 and TRBJ1-4; no reliable D call. V was clipped by 6 bases and J by 7 bases, with 18 bases between them. The germline gives CDR1 MRHNA, CDR2 SNTAGT. The CDR3 is made up of 15 amino acids. The CDR3 spells CASSPPGDMGEKLFF. CDR3 coding DNA: TGTGCCAGCAGCCCCCCAGGTGATATGGGTGAAAAACTGTTTTTT.

This chain uses TRBV11-2 with TRBJ2-7, with 10 bases lining up with TRBD2. This CDR3 spans 16 amino acids. V shed 4 bases, J shed 5 bases, and the junction held 11 bases outside the gene matches. Germline V CDR1 and CDR2: SGHAT, FQNNGV. The CDR3 DNA reads as TGTGCCAGCAGCTGGTTAGGGACTAGCGCCATCCACGAGCAGTACTTC. Protein sequence: CASSWLGTSAIHEQYF.

V usage is TRBV30 and J usage is TRBJ2-7; D might be TRBD2 (5 bases). The CDR3 length is 11 residues. The germline V gene has CDR1 GTSNPN and CDR2 SVGIG (reference sequence). Trimming stripped 2 bases from V and 3 bases from J, with 5 bases between. CDR3 loop: CAWSRDYEQYF. CDR3 nucleotide sequence: TGTGCCTGGAGTCGGGACTACGAGCAGTACTTC.

In its sample, this clone was seen once. The chain couples TRBV11-2 to TRBJ1-3; D uncertain. The CDR3 is made up of 13 amino acids. V was trimmed by 0 bases and J by 4 bases, leaving 4 bases between them. Germline V gives CDR1 SGHAT, CDR2 FQNNGV. CDR3 in DNA: TGTGCCAGCAGCTTAGATCTCGGAAACACCATATATTTT. As protein: CASSLDLGNTIYF.

The V and J genes are TRBV14 and TRBJ2-1, with no clear D. The CDR3 covers 13 residues. Trimming pared 2 bases from V and 7 bases from J, leaving 9 bases between. Germline V lookup: CDR1 SGHDN, CDR2 FVKESK. The CDR3 is CASSQLHGNEQFF. In DNA form, the CDR3 reads TGTGCCAGCAGCCAACTCCATGGTAATGAGCAGTTCTTC.

The chain links TRBV7-9 to TRBJ1-2; 11 bases are a match to TRBD1. Trimming at V came to 5 bases and at J to 1 base, leaving 6 bases not matched to a gene. The V gene's germline CDR1 is SEHNR and CDR2 FQNEAQ (reference sequence). The length of the CDR3 is 16 residues. Written as DNA, the CDR3 is TGTGCCAGCAGCCGGACAGGGGGCTCGGATAACTATGGCTACACCTTC. It codes for CASSRTGGSDNYGYTF.

This clone was seen just once. The chain carries TRBV29-1 and TRBJ2-3; a possible D gene is TRBD1 (6 bases). V was pared by 7 bases and J by 3 bases, with 8 bases between. CDR1 is SQVTM and CDR2 is ANQGSEA in the germline V gene. The CDR3 is 11 residues long. CDR3 sequence: CSGGQTDTQYF. CDR3 DNA: TGCAGCGGAGGACAGACAGATACGCAGTATTTT.

The chain employs TRBV5-5 and TRBJ2-3; 8 bases agree with TRBD1. This CDR3 comprises 15 residues. V shed 3 bases, J shed 1 base, and the junction held 4 bases outside the gene matches. The germline V gene encodes CDR1 SGHKS and CDR2 YYEKEE (reference sequence). The CDR3: CASSSPGQGTDTQYF. CDR3 nucleotides: TGTGCCAGCAGCTCTCCGGGACAGGGCACAGATACGCAGTATTTT.

J is TRBJ1-5 and V is TRBV18; D not certain. In germline, CDR1 is KGHSH, CDR2 LQKENI. The length of the CDR3 is 14 residues. With 3 bases removed from V and 5 bases from J, the gap between germline ends came to 11 bases. The CDR3 coding sequence is TGTGCCAGCTCACCGGGGTGGTCGGATCAGCCCCAGCATTTT. This translates into CASSPGWSDQPQHF.

The chain employs TRBV10-1 and TRBJ1-1; D unresolved. The CDR3 totals 15 residues. The ends were cut back, 0 bases at V and 5 bases at J, with 13 bases in the middle. CDR1 and CDR2 (germline): WNHNN, SYGVQD (reference sequence). The CDR3 region is CASSESRGRRTEAFF. CDR3 coding DNA: TGCGCCAGCAGTGAGTCGAGAGGGCGACGGACTGAAGCTTTCTTT.

The chain combines TRBV2 with TRBJ1-5, with TRBD1 matching over 8 bases. V shed 4 bases, J shed 0 bases, and the junction held 2 bases outside the gene matches. Germline CDR1 is SNHLY and CDR2 is FYNNEI. The CDR3 contains 15 residues. CDR3 nucleotides: TGTGCCAGCAGTGTAGGACAGGGTAGCAATCAGCCCCAGCATTTT. It is translated as CASSVGQGSNQPQHF.

This chain links TRBV2 with TRBJ1-4; no clear D gene. In germline, CDR1 is SNHLY, CDR2 FYNNEI. The germline V and J ends were trimmed by 4 bases and 8 bases, with 20 bases remaining between them. This CDR3 spans 16 amino acids. As DNA, the CDR3 is TGTGCCAGCAGTGGCTACTGGACGCCGCCGGGGGAAAAACTGTTTTTT. Translation gives CASSGYWTPPGEKLFF.

This clone turned up a few times. The chain joins TRBV30 to TRBJ1-4; 7 positions match TRBD1. This CDR3 has 13 residues. Germline trimming cut 1 base from V and 8 bases from J; bases unmatched to any gene: 4. CDR1 is GTSNPN and CDR2 is SVGIG in the germline V gene (reference sequence). CDR3 sequence reads: CAWSGQGREKLFF. In DNA form, the CDR3 reads TGTGCCTGGAGTGGACAGGGAAGGGAAAAACTGTTTTTT. Full variable domain (remainder filled in from reference TRBV30 and TRBJ1-4): SQTIHQWPATLVQPVGSPLSLECTVEGTSNPNLYWYRQAAGRGLQLLFYSVGIGQISSEVPQNLSASRPQDRQFILSSKKLLLSDSGFYLCAWSGQGREKLFFGSGTQLSVL.

The chain recombines TRBV27 with TRBJ2-7, with D perhaps TRBD2 (7 bases). The CDR3 covers 15 residues. Trimming took off 6 bases at V and 5 bases at J, with 20 bases between the two ends. Germline V gene lookup returns CDR1 MNHEY and CDR2 SMNVEV (reference sequence). For the CDR3, the DNA is TGTGCCAGCAGCTCCAGGGGACTACCCTCTAACGAGCAGTACTTC. Its protein product is CASSSRGLPSNEQYF.

The chain uses TRBV5-1 and TRBJ1-2; 9 nucleotides agree with TRBD1. V trimming: 1 base; J trimming: 0 bases; junction bases outside the gene matches: 4. Germline loops: CDR1 SGHRS, CDR2 YFSETQ. The CDR3 consists of 16 residues. The chain's CDR3 is CASSLTGGGSNYGYTF. The DNA for the CDR3 is TGCGCCAGCAGCTTGACAGGGGGCGGTTCTAACTATGGCTACACCTTC.